These T cell receptor beta chains were read from a single sample in a study of T cells in Graves' hyperthyroidism and ophthalmopathy. TCRdb used MiXCR to reprocess the multiplex PCR reads, holding one entry per CDR3 protein. Of approximately 200,000 distinct CDR3 sequences listed, approximately 16% were seen once; the top ten hold around two fifths. Source material: blood. The receptors were sampled from a man aged 35-49 years with Graves' hyperthyroidism. CDR3s leave out the opening cysteine and the closing phenylalanine or tryptophan.

v_call cdr3_aa
TRBV30 AWSVGLGTLYEQY
TRBV5-1 ASSEESEHNEQF
TRBV4-3 ASSQRGLYNEQF
TRBV7-2 ASSLSGSGELF
TRBV29-1 SVVPLAGSRNEQF
TRBV7-9 ASSLVRAYGLDQETQY
TRBV6-1 ASSRTGDHSPLH
TRBV6-2/TRBV6-3 ASSYVARPNTGELF
TRBV7-8 ASSLYRVSKGQGDYEQY
TRBV30 AWSPTGTGSYEQY
TRBV6-1 ASSEPGQGYYGYT
TRBV4-2 ASSSSRYNEQF
TRBV29-1 SVGTGRGQPQH
TRBV12-3/TRBV12-4 ASSRTDGDEQF
TRBV5-1 ASSTTGGASPTEAF
TRBV5-4 ASSLGGAGMNTEAF
TRBV12-3/TRBV12-4 ASKNSPLAYSNQPQH
TRBV20-1 SARALSTGRREGQPQH
TRBV7-2 ASSRTKETQY
TRBV20-1 SARDGRYQETQY
TRBV20-1 SASPVVAGGQDTQY
TRBV28 ASSFVSANEKLF
TRBV5-1 ASSLETGRNQPQH
TRBV19 ASRRSGFYGYT
TRBV4-2 ASSQGLGGGGTDTQY
TRBV18 ASSPIAGVNTEAF
TRBV5-6 ASSVSGTTYIGTNEKLF
TRBV7-2 ASGRVSYEQY
TRBV20-1 SASLGQGVTNEKLF
TRBV29-1 SVESVGSSYNEQF
TRBV6-2/TRBV6-3 ASSYGLAGGPQY